Given below is one T cell receptor (beta chain) in context. As yet, its antigen is unknown. The source material, RNA transcripts, was used to amplify TCR beta CDR3 regions. TCR CDR3 underwent first-round RT-PCR with the HTBI primer set. From the multiplex PCR reads, TCRdb called clonotypes with MiXCR, one entry per CDR3 protein. The sample carries roughly 350,000 distinct CDR3 sequences, 11% to 15% recorded once. These data come from a study of T cells in Graves' hyperthyroidism and ophthalmopathy. The junction had 6 bases not matched to a gene; V was cut back by 5 bases and J by 6 bases. The CDR3 contains 15 residues. CDR1 SGHVS and CDR2 FQNEAQ come from the germline V gene. Notes on the study in general: In the analysis, a 13 V-J model separated ophthalmopathy from stable hyperthyroidism.

Graves' hyperthyroidism is called stable when ophthalmopathy does not progress within 18 months. Sample: blood. V is TRBV7-8 and J is TRBJ2-1, with 11 bases identical to TRBD2. The source of this sequence is a woman in her 30s with Graves' hyperthyroidism. CDR3 coding DNA: TGTGCCAGCAGCACGCTTAGCGGGAGGGCCAATGAGCAGTTCTTC. Translating it yields CASSTLSGRANEQFF.